Following are 18 T cell receptor beta chains from one sample sequenced in a study of blood T cell repertoires in COVID-19. TCRdb's copy holds only in-frame clones and misses some; the assay was immunoSEQ multiplex PCR. The sample lists about 200,000 clones; 70% to 80% were seen once. The sample taken for sequencing was peripheral blood. Every receptor here comes from a middle-aged man who had recovered from COVID-19.

This chain connects TRBV2 to TRBJ2-1; 9 bases fit TRBD1. The CDR3 is 14 amino acids. The V segment lost 10 bases and the J segment 4 bases; nucleotides outside the gene matches: 8. Per the germline V gene, CDR1 is SNHLY and CDR2 is FYNNEI. This chain's CDR3 is CANQRDREYNEQFF. The CDR3 region has the DNA TGTGCCAACCAACGGGACAGGGAGTACAATGAGCAGTTCTTC.

In its sample, this clone was seen once. The chain carries TRBV11-2 and TRBJ2-7; TRBD2 is a possible D gene (6 bases). V shed 2 bases and J shed 6 bases, with 11 bases lying between them. This CDR3 has 13 residues. Germline values: CDR1 SGHAT, CDR2 FQNNGV. DNA for the CDR3: TGTGCCAGCAGCTTAACCGGGACTGGCGAGCAGTACTTC. Translated: CASSLTGTGEQYF.

V gene TRBV7-9 combines with J gene TRBJ1-1; D unclear. CDR3 length: 14 amino acids. Trimming took 5 bases from V and 0 from J, leaving 10 bases between them. Germline V gene data show CDR1 as SEHNR and CDR2 as FQNEAQ (reference sequence). The CDR3 reads CASSQDIMNTEAFF. The CDR3 coding sequence is TGTGCCAGCAGCCAAGACATCATGAACACTGAAGCTTTCTTT.

The rearrangement uses TRBV28 and TRBJ2-5; no firm D call. From germline, CDR1 is MDHEN and CDR2 SYDVKM. The CDR3 has 13 residues. V lost 4 bases and J lost 5, with 11 bases in between. CDR3 coding DNA: TGTGCCAGCAGTTCTGTGCCTAGGGAGACCCAGTACTTC. Encoded protein: CASSSVPRETQYF.

V gene TRBV7-3 combines with J gene TRBJ2-3, with 7 bases fitting TRBD1. V gave up 5 bases and J gave up 7 bases; unmatched junction bases: 9. The CDR3 spans 14 residues. The germline V gene encodes CDR1 SGHTA and CDR2 FQGTGA. CDR3 DNA: TGTGCCAGCAGCCTTCAAAGGGGACAGAATACGCAGTATTTT. Protein sequence: CASSLQRGQNTQYF.

The rearrangement links TRBV27 to TRBJ2-7, with TRBD1 matching 11 bases. V was pared by 1 base and J by 6 bases, with 5 bases of the junction left unmatched. CDR1 is MNHEY and CDR2 is SMNVEV in the germline V gene (reference sequence). The CDR3 consists of 15 residues. CDR3 sequence (DNA): TGTGCCAGCAGTTTATTGGGACAGGGGGAGATCGAGCAGTACTTC. Translating it yields CASSLLGQGEIEQYF.

The genes are TRBV2 and TRBJ2-7, with 7 bases matching TRBD1. This CDR3 has 15 residues. Losses at the gene ends were 2 bases for V and 0 bases for J; bases not matched to a gene: 4. Germline V gene sequence: CDR1 SNHLY, CDR2 FYNNEI. As DNA, the CDR3 is TGTGCCAGCAGTGAAAGGGGGCCCCTCTCCTACGAGCAGTACTTC. Encoded protein: CASSERGPLSYEQYF.

The V and J genes are TRBV5-6 and TRBJ2-5; TRBD1 agrees at 9 bases. The junction had 7 bases not matched to a gene; V was cut back by 3 bases and J by 4 bases. The CDR3 sequence is 15 residues long. Germline loops: CDR1 SGHDT, CDR2 YYEEEE. The CDR3 here is CASSSLDRGRETQYF. The CDR3 nucleotides read TGTGCCAGCAGCTCACTGGACAGGGGACGAGAGACCCAGTACTTC.

V is TRBV29-1 and J is TRBJ2-5; 10 nucleotides agree with TRBD2. The CDR3 sequence is 13 residues long. The germline CDR1 and CDR2 sequences are SQVTM and ANQGSEA. The J segment lost 5 bases and the V segment lost 5 bases, leaving 5 bases of the junction unmatched. CDR3 protein: CSVSSGSTETQYF. The CDR3 DNA follows: TGCAGCGTTTCTAGCGGGAGTACGGAGACCCAGTACTTC.

The chain employs TRBV18 and TRBJ1-4; 7 bases map to TRBD1. Germline V gene sequence: CDR1 KGHSH, CDR2 LQKENI. The CDR3 runs 16 residues. J was trimmed by 5 bases and V by 4 bases; bases with no gene match: 10. DNA of the CDR3: TGTGCCAGCTCACTAGGGATCGGGACAGAAAATGAAAAACTGTTTTTT. Residues: CASSLGIGTENEKLFF.

The rearrangement uses TRBV5-1 and TRBJ1-6; 9 bases line up with TRBD1. Trimming at V came to 5 bases and at J to 9 bases, leaving 12 bases not matched to a gene. The CDR3 totals 16 residues. Germline lookup yields CDR1 SGHRS and CDR2 YFSETQ. Written as DNA, the CDR3 is TGCGCCAGCAGATTGACGGGACAGGGAGGTGGTTCACCCCTCCACTTT. It yields the protein CASRLTGQGGGSPLHF.

In its sample, this clone was seen many times. This chain uses TRBV7-8 with TRBJ2-7; D is perhaps TRBD1 (5 bases). The CDR3 length is 14 residues. Trimming pared 3 bases from V and 6 bases from J, leaving 15 bases between. Germline CDR1 reads SGHVS; CDR2 reads FQNEAQ. DNA of the CDR3: TGTGCCAGCAGCTTCGGCAGGGTGTCCGGCGAGCAGTACTTC. Translation gives CASSFGRVSGEQYF.

The chain is built from TRBV18 and TRBJ2-7; tentative D call: TRBD1 (6 bases). Trimming took off 3 bases at V and 3 bases at J, with 12 bases between the two ends. This CDR3 has 14 residues. Germline CDR1 and CDR2: KGHSH and LQKENI. The CDR3 DNA follows: TGTGCCAGCTCACCCTCGGCAGGGGTCTACGAGCAGTACTTC. Translating gives CASSPSAGVYEQYF.

CDR3 nucleotides: TGCAGCGAAGAGCAGGGGTTTGGGACCCAGTACTTC. Translation: CSEEQGFGTQYF. This chain uses TRBV29-1 with TRBJ2-5; possibly TRBD1 for D (6 bases). V dropped 7 bases and J dropped 7 bases, with 16 bases sitting between them. The CDR3 extends over 12 amino acids. Germline V gene lookup returns CDR1 SQVTM and CDR2 ANQGSEA.

The chain recombines TRBV28 with TRBJ2-7; D is unresolved. The CDR3 is 14 amino acids. CDR1 MDHEN and CDR2 SYDVKM come from the germline V gene. The germline V and J ends were trimmed by 2 bases and 2 bases, with 10 bases remaining between them. CDR3 bases: TGTGCCAGCAGTTTACCGGGTGTCCCCTACGAGCAGTACTTC. Its protein is CASSLPGVPYEQYF.

The chain employs TRBV5-4 and TRBJ1-3; 9 nucleotides line up with TRBD1. The CDR3 sequence is 18 residues long. Trimming removed 4 bases from V and 4 bases from J; junction bases left unmatched: 15. Germline CDR1 and CDR2: SGHNT and YYREEE (reference sequence). The CDR3 DNA is TGTGCCAGCAGCCCCGGAACCGGGACAGGGAGTCAAGGAAACACCATATATTTT. Amino acid sequence: CASSPGTGTGSQGNTIYF. Looking up the rest from reference TRBV5-4 and TRBJ1-3 gives the full variable domain: ETGVTQSPTHLIKTRGQQVTLRCSSQSGHNTVSWYQQALGQGPQFIFQYYREEENGRGNFPPRFSGLQFPNYSSELNVNALELDDSALYLCASSPGTGTGSQGNTIYFGEGSWLTVV.

With regard to this clone: A much larger clonotype is one base distant, so this may be a read error. This CDR3 is also generated by other DNA sequences in the sample. The rearrangement uses TRBV28 and TRBJ2-7; TRBD2 is a possible D gene (5 bases). The CDR3 has 16 residues. The V gene's germline CDR1 is MDHEN and CDR2 SYDVKM. Here the CDR3 reads CASSLLYGGGPREQYF. CDR3 bases: TGCGCCAGCAGTTTATTATACGGCGGAGGACCGAGGGAGCAGTACTTC.

The chain carries TRBV29-1 and TRBJ2-3; TRBD2 agrees at 9 bases. V gave up 8 bases and J gave up 0 bases; unmatched junction bases: 3. The CDR3 length is 13 residues. The germline V gene encodes CDR1 SQVTM and CDR2 ANQGSEA. As DNA, the CDR3 is TGCAGCTCTACTAGCGGGAGCACAGATACGCAGTATTTT. Translated, it gives CSSTSGSTDTQYF.